The sequence of this T cell receptor beta chain was determined in a study of vaccination and CD4 T cells after COVID-19. Turning to the study itself: Overlapping spike peptides served as the stimulus for the cells. These peptides came from SARS-CoV-2 and from the common cold coronaviruses HCoV-NL63, HCoV-OC43 and HCoV-229E.

This clonotype has only a few counts. Its target is not known. Germline V CDR1 and CDR2: SGHTA, FQGNSA. This CDR3 comprises 14 residues. V lost 2 bases to trimming and J lost 8 bases, with 15 bases between them. Sequence data for DNA of cultured CD4+ T cells were generated by the Oncomine TCR Beta short-read assay. Genomic DNA from cultured CD4+ T cells was extracted. TCRdb processed the PCR reads anew with MiXCR; each CDR3 protein has one entry. This sample has 7,500 to 10,000 distinct CDR3 sequences, with just under 35% found just once. This sample's treatment: approximately nine-day PBMC culture with coronavirus spike peptide pools or control peptides (ViraFEST assay). Collection of the unexposed donor's CD4+ T cells took place before the COVID-19 pandemic (2011-2018).

This chain joins TRBV7-2 and TRBJ1-2, with D possibly TRBD1 on 6 matching bases. Sequences were obtained from CD4+ T cells from blood, cultured in vitro. The receptor comes from a human donor in good health. CDR3 residues: CASSLFGGRGGYTF. CDR3 sequence (DNA): TGTGCCAGCAGCTTATTTGGGGGGCGCGGAGGCTACACCTTC.